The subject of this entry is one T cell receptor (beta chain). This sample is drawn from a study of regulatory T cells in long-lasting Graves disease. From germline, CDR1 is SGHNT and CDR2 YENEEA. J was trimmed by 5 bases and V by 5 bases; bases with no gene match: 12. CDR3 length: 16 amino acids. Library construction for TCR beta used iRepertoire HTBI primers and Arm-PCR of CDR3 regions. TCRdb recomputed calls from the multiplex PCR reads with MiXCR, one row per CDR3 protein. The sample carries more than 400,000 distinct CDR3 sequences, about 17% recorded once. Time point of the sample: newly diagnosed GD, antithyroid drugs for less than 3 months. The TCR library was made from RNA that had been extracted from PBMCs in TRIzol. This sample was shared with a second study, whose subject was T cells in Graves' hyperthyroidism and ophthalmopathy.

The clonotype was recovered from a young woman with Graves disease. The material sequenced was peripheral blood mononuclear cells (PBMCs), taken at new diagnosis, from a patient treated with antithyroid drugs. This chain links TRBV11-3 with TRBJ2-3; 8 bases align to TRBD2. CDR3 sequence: CASSLSLAGQGDTQYF. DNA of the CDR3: TGTGCCAGCAGCCTCTCTCTAGCGGGCCAGGGAGATACGCAGTATTTT.